Presented here are 14 T cell receptor beta chains from one specimen sequenced in a study of T cell responses to AZD1222 COVID-19 vaccine. Profiled with immunoSEQ multiplex PCR; TCRdb holds only in-frame clones, not every one. The top ten clones hold around 10% of a sample with nearly 90,000 clones, just over 85% of them seen once. Here the sequenced sample was peripheral blood, taken on day 0 of MenACWY control vaccination. These receptors all come from an adult in good health.

V gene TRBV27 combines with J gene TRBJ2-3, with 9 nucleotides matching TRBD2. The V gene end was trimmed by 3 bases and the J gene end by 3 bases; junction bases not matched to a gene: 7. The CDR3 totals 16 residues. Germline loops: CDR1 MNHEY, CDR2 SMNVEV (reference sequence). CDR3 DNA sequence: TGTGCCAGCAGTTTCTATAGCGGGGGAGGTACAGATACGCAGTATTTT. Translated: CASSFYSGGGTDTQYF.

The rearrangement uses TRBV30 and TRBJ1-6; no clear D gene. The V and J ends lost 1 base and 7 bases respectively, with 8 bases between them. Germline V gene sequence: CDR1 GTSNPN, CDR2 SVGIG (reference sequence). The length of the CDR3 is 13 residues. The CDR3 DNA follows: TGTGCCTGGAGTGAAGTTGGGAATTCACCCCTCCACTTT. Its translation: CAWSEVGNSPLHF.

The chain uses TRBV10-3 and TRBJ1-2, with D tentatively TRBD1 (5 bases). CDR3 length: 14 amino acids. Looked up from germline, CDR1 is ENHRY and CDR2 is SYGVKD. V was shortened by 6 bases and J by 2 bases, with 13 bases between the two germline ends. The CDR3 reads CAISLGGRNYGYTF. The CDR3 region has the DNA TGTGCCATCAGCCTCGGGGGGAGAAACTATGGCTACACCTTC.

The table lists this clone with a count of one. The DNA for the CDR3 is TGCGCCAGCAGCTTGGACAGAAGAAACACCATATATTTT. Residues: CASSLDRRNTIYF. The J gene is TRBJ1-3, the V gene TRBV5-1; D remains ambiguous. Trimming stripped 0 bases from V and 5 bases from J, with 6 bases between. The CDR3 covers 13 residues. CDR1 is SGHRS and CDR2 is YFSETQ in the germline V gene.

The CDR3 is CASTPRTPSSYEQYF. The DNA of the CDR3 is TGTGCCAGTACCCCTCGGACACCGAGCTCCTACGAGCAGTACTTC. The V gene is TRBV19, the J gene TRBJ2-7, with a weak D call TRBD1 (5 bases). The CDR3 covers 15 residues. V lost 7 bases, J lost 0 bases, and 16 bases lay in between. Per the germline V gene, CDR1 is LNHDA and CDR2 is SQIVND (reference sequence).

The chain joins TRBV3-1 (or the pseudogene TRBV3-2) to TRBJ1-1; maybe TRBD1 (5 bases). This CDR3 spans 14 amino acids. The V gene's germline CDR1 is LGHDT and CDR2 YNNKEL (reference sequence). The V gene lost 4 bases and the J gene lost 1 base, with 10 bases spanning the gap. The CDR3 nucleotides read TGTGCCAGCAGCCCCCTGGGGACGAACACTGAAGCTTTCTTT. Translation gives CASSPLGTNTEAFF.

The chain couples TRBV7-8 to TRBJ1-5; tentative D call: TRBD1 (5 bases). Germline V CDR1 and CDR2: SGHVS, FQNEAQ. The V end lost 6 bases, the J end lost 0 bases, and 15 bases lay between the germline ends. The CDR3 length is 16 residues. CDR3 DNA sequence: TGTGCCAGCAGGGAGTCTGGGGGGACTAGCAATCAGCCCCAGCATTTT. Protein product: CASRESGGTSNQPQHF.

The chain uses TRBV30 and TRBJ2-7; D assignment may be TRBD1 or TRBD2 (5 bases each). With 5 bases removed from V and 6 bases from J, the gap between germline ends came to 8 bases. Germline lookup yields CDR1 GTSNPN and CDR2 SVGIG (reference sequence). The CDR3 has 10 residues. The CDR3 reads CAWPGGEQYF. The CDR3, as DNA: TGTGCCTGGCCTGGGGGCGAGCAGTACTTC.

This chain uses TRBV7-8 with TRBJ2-2; 7 positions match TRBD2. Losses at the gene ends were 5 bases for V and 3 bases for J; bases not matched to a gene: 6. This CDR3 has 15 residues. The germline CDR1 and CDR2 sequences are SGHVS and FQNEAQ. CDR3 residues: CASSAVRGDTGELFF. In DNA, the CDR3 is TGTGCCAGCAGCGCCGTTCGGGGGGACACCGGGGAGCTGTTTTTT. The complete variable domain, with remaining parts taken from reference TRBV7-8 and TRBJ2-2, reads GAGVSQSPRYKVAKRGQDVALRCDPISGHVSLFWYQQALGQGPEFLTYFQNEAQLDKSGLPSDRFFAERPEGSVSTLKIQRTQQEDSAVYLCASSAVRGDTGELFFGEGSRLTVL.

This clone showed up just a few times. The chain has TRBV28 and TRBJ1-2; D gene uncertain. The CDR3 has 13 residues. V lost 2 bases, J lost 7 bases, and 11 bases lay in between. CDR1 MDHEN and CDR2 SYDVKM come from the germline V gene. The CDR3 DNA sequence: TGTGCCAGCAGTTTAACGGGTGAGGGTGGCTACACCTTC. It codes for CASSLTGEGGYTF.

The rearrangement links TRBV5-4 to TRBJ1-3; D remains unclear. The CDR3 is 15 amino acids. CDR1 is SGHNT, CDR2 YYREEE, per germline (reference sequence). The V and J ends lost 9 bases and 0 bases respectively, with 16 bases between them. The chain's CDR3 is CATERLDTSGNTIYF. Here the CDR3 DNA reads TGTGCCACGGAGCGGTTGGATACCTCTGGAAACACCATATATTTT.

This sequence joins TRBV7-9 and TRBJ2-5, with D tentatively TRBD1 (6 bases). The V gene lost 6 bases and the J gene lost 5 bases, with 10 bases spanning the gap. Germline CDR1 reads SEHNR; CDR2 reads FQNEAQ (reference sequence). CDR3 length equals 12 residues. DNA for the CDR3: TGTGCCAGCAGTTATACAGGGGAGACCCAGTACTTC. Protein: CASSYTGETQYF.

V is TRBV6-5 and J is TRBJ2-7; D may correspond to TRBD1 or TRBD2 (6 bases each). In germline, CDR1 is MNHEY, CDR2 SVGAGI. There are 12 residues in the CDR3. The CDR3 DNA reads as TGTGCAGACTGGCCCGGGGGCCACGAGCAGTACTTC. Translated, it gives CADWPGGHEQYF.

This chain links TRBV3-1 (or the pseudogene TRBV3-2) with TRBJ2-1, with TRBD2 matching over 14 bases. Germline CDR1 reads LGHDT; CDR2 reads YNNKEL (reference sequence). This CDR3 is 18 amino acids long. V gave up 4 bases and J gave up 4 bases; unmatched junction bases: 9. CDR3 bases: TGTGCCAGCAGCCCGCTAGGGACTAGCGGGGGAAAATACAATGAGCAGTTCTTC. Amino acids: CASSPLGTSGGKYNEQFF.